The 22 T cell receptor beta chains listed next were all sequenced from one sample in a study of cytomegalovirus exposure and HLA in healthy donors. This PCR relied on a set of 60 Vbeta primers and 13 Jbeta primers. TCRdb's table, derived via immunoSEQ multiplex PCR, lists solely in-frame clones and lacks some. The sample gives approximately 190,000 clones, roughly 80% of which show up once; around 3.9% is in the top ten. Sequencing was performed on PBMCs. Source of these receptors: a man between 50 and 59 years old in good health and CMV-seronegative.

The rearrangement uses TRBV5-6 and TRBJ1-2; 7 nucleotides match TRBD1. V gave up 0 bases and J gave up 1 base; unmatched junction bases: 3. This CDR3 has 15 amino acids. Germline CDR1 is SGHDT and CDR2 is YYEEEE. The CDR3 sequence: CASSLGTGDNYGYTF. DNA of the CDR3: TGTGCCAGCAGCTTGGGGACAGGTGATAACTATGGCTACACCTTC.

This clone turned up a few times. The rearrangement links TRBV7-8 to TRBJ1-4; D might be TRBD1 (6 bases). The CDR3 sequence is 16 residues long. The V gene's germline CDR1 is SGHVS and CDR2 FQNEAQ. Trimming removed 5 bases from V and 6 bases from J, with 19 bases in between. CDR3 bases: TGTGCCAGCAGCCCGCAAACAGGGAGAATGGATGAAAAACTGTTTTTT. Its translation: CASSPQTGRMDEKLFF. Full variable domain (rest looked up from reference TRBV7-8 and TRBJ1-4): GAGVSQSPRYKVAKRGQDVALRCDPISGHVSLFWYQQALGQGPEFLTYFQNEAQLDKSGLPSDRFFAERPEGSVSTLKIQRTQQEDSAVYLCASSPQTGRMDEKLFFGSGTQLSVL.

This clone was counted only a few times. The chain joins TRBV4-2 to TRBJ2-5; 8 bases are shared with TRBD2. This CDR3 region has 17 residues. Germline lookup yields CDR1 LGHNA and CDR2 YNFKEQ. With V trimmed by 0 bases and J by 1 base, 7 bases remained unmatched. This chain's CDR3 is CASSQEMGTSAQETQYF. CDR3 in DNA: TGTGCCAGCAGCCAAGAGATGGGGACTAGTGCCCAAGAGACCCAGTACTTC.

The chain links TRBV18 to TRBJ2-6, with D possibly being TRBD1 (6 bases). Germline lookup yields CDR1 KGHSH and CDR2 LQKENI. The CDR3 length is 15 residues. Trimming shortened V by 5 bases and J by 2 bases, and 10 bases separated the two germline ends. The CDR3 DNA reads TGTGCCAGCTCAGCCTCAGGGGCTGGGGCCAACGTCCTGACTTTC. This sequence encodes CASSASGAGANVLTF.

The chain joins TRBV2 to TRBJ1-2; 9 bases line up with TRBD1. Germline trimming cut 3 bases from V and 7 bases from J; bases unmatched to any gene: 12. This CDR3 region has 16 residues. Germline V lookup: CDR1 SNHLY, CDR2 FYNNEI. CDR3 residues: CASSDGQGIGAIGYTF. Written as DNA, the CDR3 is TGTGCCAGCAGTGATGGACAGGGGATCGGGGCTATTGGCTACACCTTC. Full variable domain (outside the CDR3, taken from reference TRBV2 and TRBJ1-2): EPEVTQTPSHQVTQMGQEVILRCVPISNHLYFYWYRQILGQKVEFLVSFYNNEISEKSEIFDDQFSVERPDGSNFTLKIRSTKLEDSAMYFCASSDGQGIGAIGYTFGSGTRLTVV.

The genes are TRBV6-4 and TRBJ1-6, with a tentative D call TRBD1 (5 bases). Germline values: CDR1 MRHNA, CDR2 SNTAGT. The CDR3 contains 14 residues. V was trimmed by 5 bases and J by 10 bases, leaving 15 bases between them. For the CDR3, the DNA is TGTGCCAGCAGTTTAGCGGGGCTTCACTCACCCCTCCACTTT. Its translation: CASSLAGLHSPLHF.

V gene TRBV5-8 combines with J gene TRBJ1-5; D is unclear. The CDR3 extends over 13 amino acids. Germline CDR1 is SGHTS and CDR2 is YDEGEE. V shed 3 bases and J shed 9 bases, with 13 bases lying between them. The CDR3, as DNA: TGTGCCAGCAGCTCTACTACTTACCGGCCCCAGCATTTT. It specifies CASSSTTYRPQHF. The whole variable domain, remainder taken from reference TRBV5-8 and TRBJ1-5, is EAGVTQSPTHLIKTRGQQATLRCSPISGHTSVYWYQQALGLGLQFLLWYDEGEERNRGNFPPRFSGRQFPNYSSELNVNALELEDSALYLCASSSTTYRPQHFGDGTRLSIL.

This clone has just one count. The chain's CDR3 is CASSPSTKAYNEQFF. The CDR3 nucleotides are TGTGCCAGCTCACCAAGTACGAAAGCTTACAATGAGCAGTTCTTC. This chain uses TRBV18 with TRBJ2-1, with D uncertain. The germline CDR1 and CDR2 sequences are KGHSH and LQKENI. The CDR3 extends over 15 amino acids. The germline V and J ends were trimmed by 2 bases and 4 bases, with 12 bases remaining between them.

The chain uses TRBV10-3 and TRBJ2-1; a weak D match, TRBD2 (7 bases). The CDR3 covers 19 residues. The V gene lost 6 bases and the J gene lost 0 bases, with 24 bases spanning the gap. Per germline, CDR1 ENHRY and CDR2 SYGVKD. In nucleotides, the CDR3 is TGTGCCATCAGAGGGGACGGGGGGCGCCCCGAAAGCTCCTACAATGAGCAGTTCTTC. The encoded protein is CAIRGDGGRPESSYNEQFF.

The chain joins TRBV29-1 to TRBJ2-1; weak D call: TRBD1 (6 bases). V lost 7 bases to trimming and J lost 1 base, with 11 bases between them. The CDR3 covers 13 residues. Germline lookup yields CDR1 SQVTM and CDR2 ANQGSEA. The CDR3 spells CSGRTESYNEQFF. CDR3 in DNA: TGCAGCGGCCGGACAGAGTCCTACAATGAGCAGTTCTTC.

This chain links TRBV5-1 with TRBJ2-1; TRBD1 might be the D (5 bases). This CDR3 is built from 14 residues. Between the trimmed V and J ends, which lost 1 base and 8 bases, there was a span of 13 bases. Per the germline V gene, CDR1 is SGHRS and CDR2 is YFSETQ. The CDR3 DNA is TGCGCCAGCAGCTTGAGCAGGGTGGTGGATGAGCAGTTCTTC. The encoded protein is CASSLSRVVDEQFF.

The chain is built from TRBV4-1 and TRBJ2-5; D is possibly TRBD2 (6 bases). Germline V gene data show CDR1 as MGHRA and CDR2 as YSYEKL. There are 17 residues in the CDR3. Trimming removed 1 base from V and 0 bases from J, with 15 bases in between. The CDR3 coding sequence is TGCGCCAGCAGCCAAGGTGGGGGAGGAAGCTACCAAGAGACCCAGTACTTC. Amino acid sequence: CASSQGGGGSYQETQYF.

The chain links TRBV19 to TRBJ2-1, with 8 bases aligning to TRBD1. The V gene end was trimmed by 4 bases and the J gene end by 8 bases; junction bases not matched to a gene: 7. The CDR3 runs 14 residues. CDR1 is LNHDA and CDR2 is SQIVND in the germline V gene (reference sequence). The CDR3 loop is CASSRQGIFYEQFF. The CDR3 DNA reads TGTGCCAGTAGTAGACAGGGGATTTTCTATGAGCAGTTCTTC.

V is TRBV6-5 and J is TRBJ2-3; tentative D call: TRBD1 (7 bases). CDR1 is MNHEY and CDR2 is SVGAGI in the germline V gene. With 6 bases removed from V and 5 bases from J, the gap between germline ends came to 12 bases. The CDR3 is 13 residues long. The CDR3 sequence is CASRAGGIDTQYF. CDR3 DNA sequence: TGTGCCAGCAGAGCAGGGGGGATAGATACGCAGTATTTT.

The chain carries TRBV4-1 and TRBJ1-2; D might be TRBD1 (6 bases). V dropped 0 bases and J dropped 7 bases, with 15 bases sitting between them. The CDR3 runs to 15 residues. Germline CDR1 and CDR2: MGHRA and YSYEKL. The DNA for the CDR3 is TGCGCCAGCAGCCAAGAGGGGCAGGGGTTCAGTGGCTACACCTTC. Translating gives CASSQEGQGFSGYTF.

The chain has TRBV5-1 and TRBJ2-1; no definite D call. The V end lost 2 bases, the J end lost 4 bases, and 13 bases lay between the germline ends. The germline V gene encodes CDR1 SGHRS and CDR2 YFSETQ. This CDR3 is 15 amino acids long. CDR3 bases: TGCGCCAGCAGCTTCAAGCCCCGGAGTTACAATGAGCAGTTCTTC. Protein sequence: CASSFKPRSYNEQFF.

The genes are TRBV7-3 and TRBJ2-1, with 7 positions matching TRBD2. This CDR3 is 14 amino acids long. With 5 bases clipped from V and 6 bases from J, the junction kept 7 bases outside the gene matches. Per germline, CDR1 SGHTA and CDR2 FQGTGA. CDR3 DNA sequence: TGTGCCAGCAGCGCCCAAGCGGGGCCCAATGAGCAGTTCTTC. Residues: CASSAQAGPNEQFF. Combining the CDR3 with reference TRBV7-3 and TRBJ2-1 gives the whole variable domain GAGVSQTPSNKVTEKGKYVELRCDPISGHTALYWYRQSLGQGPEFLIYFQGTGAADDSGLPNDRFFAVRPEGSVSTLKIQRTERGDSAVYLCASSAQAGPNEQFFGPGTRLTVL.

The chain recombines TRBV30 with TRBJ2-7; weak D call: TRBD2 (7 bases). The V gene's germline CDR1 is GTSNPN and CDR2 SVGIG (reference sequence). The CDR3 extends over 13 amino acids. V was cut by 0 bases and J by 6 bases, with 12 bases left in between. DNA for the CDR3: TGTGCCTGGAGTGTACCTGGGGGGGCCGAGCAGTACTTC. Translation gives CAWSVPGGAEQYF. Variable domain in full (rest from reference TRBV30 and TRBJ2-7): SQTIHQWPATLVQPVGSPLSLECTVEGTSNPNLYWYRQAAGRGLQLLFYSVGIGQISSEVPQNLSASRPQDRQFILSSKKLLLSDSGFYLCAWSVPGGAEQYFGPGTRLTVT.

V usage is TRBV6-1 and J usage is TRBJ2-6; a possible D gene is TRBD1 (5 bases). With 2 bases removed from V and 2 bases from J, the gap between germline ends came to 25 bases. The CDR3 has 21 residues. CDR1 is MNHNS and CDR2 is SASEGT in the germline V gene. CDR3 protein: CASSERGQATIGTPGANVLTF. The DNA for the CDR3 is TGTGCCAGCAGTGAAAGGGGTCAGGCCACCATCGGAACTCCTGGGGCCAACGTCCTGACTTTC.

CDR3 protein: CASSFGQGVDTQYF. The CDR3 DNA follows: TGTGCCAGCAGCTTTGGTCAGGGGGTAGATACGCAGTATTTT. The V gene is TRBV7-9, the J gene TRBJ2-3; 7 bases align to TRBD1. J gave up 5 bases and V 3 bases, and 5 bases lay outside the gene matches. The germline gives CDR1 SEHNR, CDR2 FQNEAQ (reference sequence). The CDR3 consists of 14 residues. The variable domain in full, with the rest retrieved from reference TRBV7-9 and TRBJ2-3, is DTGVSQNPRHKITKRGQNVTFRCDPISEHNRLYWYRQTLGQGPEFLTYFQNEAQLEKSRLLSDRFSAERPKGSFSTLEIQRTEQGDSAMYLCASSFGQGVDTQYFGPGTRLTVL.

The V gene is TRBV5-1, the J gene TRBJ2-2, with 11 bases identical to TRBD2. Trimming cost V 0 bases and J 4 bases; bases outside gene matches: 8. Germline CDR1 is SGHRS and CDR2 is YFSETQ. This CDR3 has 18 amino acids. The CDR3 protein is CASSLGGTSGGVTGELFF. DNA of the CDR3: TGCGCCAGCAGCTTGGGAGGTACTAGCGGGGGAGTCACCGGGGAGCTGTTTTTT.

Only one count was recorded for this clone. CDR3 sequence: CNPGVIGTDTQYF. CDR3 coding DNA: TGCAATCCGGGAGTTATCGGCACAGATACGCAGTATTTT. The chain couples TRBV4-3 to TRBJ2-3, with D possibly matching TRBD2 (6 bases). This CDR3 comprises 13 residues. Germline V gene lookup returns CDR1 LGHNA and CDR2 YSLEER.